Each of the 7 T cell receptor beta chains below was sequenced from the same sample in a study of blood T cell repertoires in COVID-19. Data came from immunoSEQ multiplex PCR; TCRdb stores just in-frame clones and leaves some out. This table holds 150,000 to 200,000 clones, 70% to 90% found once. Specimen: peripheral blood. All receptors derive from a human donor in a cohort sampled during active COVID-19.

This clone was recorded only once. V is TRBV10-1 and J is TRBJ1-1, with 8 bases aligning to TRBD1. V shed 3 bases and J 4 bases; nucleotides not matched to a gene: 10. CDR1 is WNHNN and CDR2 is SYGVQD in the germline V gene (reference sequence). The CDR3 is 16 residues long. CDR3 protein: CASSESAGGWFTEAFF. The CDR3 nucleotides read TGCGCCAGCAGTGAATCGGCAGGGGGCTGGTTCACTGAAGCTTTCTTT.

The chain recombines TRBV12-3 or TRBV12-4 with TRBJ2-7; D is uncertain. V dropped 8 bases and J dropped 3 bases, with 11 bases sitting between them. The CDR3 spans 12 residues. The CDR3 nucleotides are TGTGCCAGCTCCCACTCCCTCTACGAGCAGTACTTC. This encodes CASSHSLYEQYF.

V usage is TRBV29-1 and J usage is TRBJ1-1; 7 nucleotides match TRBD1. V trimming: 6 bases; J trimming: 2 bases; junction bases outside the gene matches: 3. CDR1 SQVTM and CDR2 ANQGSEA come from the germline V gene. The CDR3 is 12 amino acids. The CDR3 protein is CSVQGVNTEAFF. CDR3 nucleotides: TGCAGCGTCCAGGGGGTCAACACTGAAGCTTTCTTT.

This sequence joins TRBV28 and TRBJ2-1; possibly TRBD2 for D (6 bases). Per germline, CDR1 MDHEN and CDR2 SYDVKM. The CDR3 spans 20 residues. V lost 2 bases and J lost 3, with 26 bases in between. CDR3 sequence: CASSLKGRRLALRFYNEQFF. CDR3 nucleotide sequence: TGTGCCAGCAGTTTAAAAGGTAGGCGGCTAGCGCTAAGATTCTACAATGAGCAGTTCTTC.

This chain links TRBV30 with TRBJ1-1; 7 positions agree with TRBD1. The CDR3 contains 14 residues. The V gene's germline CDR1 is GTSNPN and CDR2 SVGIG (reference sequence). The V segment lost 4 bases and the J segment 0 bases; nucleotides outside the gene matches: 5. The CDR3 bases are TGTGCCTGGAACCCGACAGGGTTGAACACTGAAGCTTTCTTT. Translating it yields CAWNPTGLNTEAFF.

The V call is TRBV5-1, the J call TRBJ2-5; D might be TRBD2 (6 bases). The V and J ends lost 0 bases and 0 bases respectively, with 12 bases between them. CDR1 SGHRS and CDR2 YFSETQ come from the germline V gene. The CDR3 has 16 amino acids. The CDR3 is CASSLDGGAYQETQYF. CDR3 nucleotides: TGCGCCAGCAGCTTGGACGGGGGAGCGTACCAAGAGACCCAGTACTTC.

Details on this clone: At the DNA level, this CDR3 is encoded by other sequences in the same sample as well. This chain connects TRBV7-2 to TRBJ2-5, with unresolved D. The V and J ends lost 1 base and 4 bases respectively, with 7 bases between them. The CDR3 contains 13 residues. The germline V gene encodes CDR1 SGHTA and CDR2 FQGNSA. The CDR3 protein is CASSLGGPETQYF. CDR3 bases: TGTGCCAGCAGCTTAGGAGGTCCAGAGACCCAGTACTTC.